This is a list of T cell receptor beta chains from one sample in a study of T cell responses to AZD1222 COVID-19 vaccine. The method was immunoSEQ multiplex PCR; TCRdb's version includes in-frame clones alone and lacks a portion of them. The data show over 110,000 clones, almost 95% seen once. The material sequenced was peripheral blood, taken 28 days after the second AZD1222 dose. The origin of the receptors is an adult who received the AZD1222 COVID-19 vaccine. CDR3s include the opening cysteine and the closing phenylalanine or tryptophan. Fields, in order: clone size, J gene, D gene, V gene, CDR3 protein, CDR3 DNA. The D gene is left open where the match is weak. A clone size is listed for some rows: how often the clone was seen (once, few, many), or a class if it is expanded.

size: -
J: TRBJ1-1
D: -
V: TRBV5-6
CDR3: CASSSSPGGTEAFF
DNA: TGTGCCAGCAGCTCATCCCCGGGGGGTACTGAAGCTTTCTTT

size: many
J: TRBJ1-5
D: -
V: TRBV7-2
CDR3: CASSQELNQPQHF
DNA: TGTGCCAGCAGCCAAGAGCTCAATCAGCCCCAGCATTTT

size: -
J: TRBJ1-2
D: TRBD1
V: TRBV6-4
CDR3: CASSELPGQGAGGYTF
DNA: TGTGCCAGCAGTGAACTGCCGGGACAGGGGGCCGGTGGCTACACCTTC

size: -
J: TRBJ2-7
D: TRBD1
V: TRBV18
CDR3: CASSPPGQTSYEQYF
DNA: TGTGCCAGCTCGCCCCCGGGACAGACCAGCTACGAGCAGTACTTC

size: -
J: TRBJ1-4
D: -
V: TRBV28
CDR3: CASSSPGVSTNEKLFF
DNA: TGTGCCAGCAGTTCGCCAGGGGTTTCGACTAATGAAAAACTGTTTTTT

size: -
J: TRBJ1-2
D: TRBD1
V: TRBV6-6
CDR3: CASLAPSGTGYGYTF
DNA: TGTGCCAGCCTGGCCCCCTCCGGGACAGGCTATGGCTACACCTTC

size: -
J: TRBJ1-6
D: TRBD1
V: TRBV2
CDR3: CASRNRGSYNSPLHF
DNA: TGTGCCAGCAGAAACAGGGGTTCCTATAATTCACCCCTCCACTTT

size: -
J: TRBJ2-2
D: -
V: TRBV19
CDR3: CASSIDIGSTGELFF
DNA: TGTGCCAGTAGTATAGACATTGGGTCGACCGGGGAGCTGTTTTTT

size: -
J: TRBJ2-5
D: TRBD2
V: TRBV5-1
CDR3: CASTPGGLAQETQYF
DNA: TGCGCCAGCACCCCGGGAGGGTTGGCCCAAGAGACCCAGTACTTC

size: -
J: TRBJ1-6
D: -
V: TRBV5-1
CDR3: CASSRDRADNSPLHF
DNA: TGCGCCAGCAGCAGAGACCGCGCGGATAATTCACCCCTCCACTTT

size: -
J: TRBJ2-6
D: -
V: TRBV13
CDR3: CASSKQGLGVPNVLTF
DNA: TGTGCCAGCAGCAAACAGGGCCTTGGGGTACCTAACGTCCTGACTTTC

size: -
J: TRBJ1-1
D: -
V: TRBV28
CDR3: CASSSPSGDSFPAFF
DNA: TGTGCCAGCAGTTCCCCCTCGGGGGATTCTTTTCCAGCTTTCTTT

size: -
J: TRBJ2-1
D: -
V: TRBV11-2
CDR3: CASSLGGTVRNEQFF
DNA: TGTGCCAGCAGCTTAGGAGGGACTGTGCGCAATGAGCAGTTCTTC

size: -
J: TRBJ2-1
D: TRBD2
V: TRBV11-2
CDR3: CASSSGTNYEQFF
DNA: TGTGCCAGCTCATCCGGGACTAACTATGAGCAGTTCTTC

size: few
J: TRBJ1-5
D: -
V: TRBV19
CDR3: CATRQRDSNNQPQHF
DNA: TGTGCCACCCGTCAGCGTGACAGCAATAATCAGCCCCAGCATTTT

size: -
J: TRBJ1-2
D: TRBD1
V: TRBV6-5
CDR3: CASSTGTGINYGYTF
DNA: TGTGCCAGCAGTACCGGGACAGGGATTAACTATGGCTACACCTTC

size: once
J: TRBJ1-6
D: -
V: TRBV3-1/TRBV3-2
CDR3: CASSPEGGGRNSPLHF
DNA: TGTGCCAGCAGCCCCGAGGGGGGCGGTCGGAATTCACCCCTCCACTTT

size: -
J: TRBJ1-1
D: -
V: TRBV27
CDR3: CASSLGAHKGNTEAFF
DNA: TGTGCCAGCAGTTTAGGCGCCCATAAGGGGAACACTGAAGCTTTCTTT

size: once
J: TRBJ1-1
D: -
V: TRBV18
CDR3: CASSPSRYEAFF
DNA: TGTGCCAGCTCACCATCAAGATATGAAGCTTTCTTT

size: -
J: TRBJ1-5
D: -
V: TRBV14
CDR3: CASSPGGEGNQPQHF
DNA: TGTGCCAGCAGCCCGGGGGGGGAGGGCAATCAGCCCCAGCATTTT

size: -
J: TRBJ1-5
D: -
V: TRBV6-1
CDR3: CASSEGQVPQPQHF
DNA: TGTGCCAGCAGTGAAGGACAGGTTCCTCAGCCCCAGCATTTT

size: -
J: TRBJ1-1
D: -
V: TRBV2
CDR3: CASSRDWGATEAFF
DNA: TGTGCCAGCAGCCGGGACTGGGGGGCCACTGAAGCTTTCTTT

size: -
J: TRBJ2-6
D: -
V: TRBV4-3
CDR3: CASSQDRGTGANVLTF
DNA: TGCGCCAGCAGCCAAGACAGGGGTACTGGGGCCAACGTCCTGACTTTC

size: once
J: TRBJ1-1
D: -
V: TRBV7-9
CDR3: CASSLDPANTEAFF
DNA: TGTGCCAGCAGCTTAGATCCAGCTAACACTGAAGCTTTCTTT

size: -
J: TRBJ1-1
D: -
V: TRBV14
CDR3: CASSRPPNWNTEAFF
DNA: TGTGCCAGCAGCCGCCCTCCCAACTGGAACACTGAAGCTTTCTTT